These 5 T cell receptor beta chains were all obtained from the same sample, sequenced in a study of cytomegalovirus exposure and HLA in healthy donors. The PCR employed 60 Vbeta primers together with 13 Jbeta primers. The protocol was immunoSEQ multiplex PCR, while the TCRdb copy is restricted to in-frame clones and leaves out a portion. The table has some 150,000 clones, 75% to 80% seen once; the top ten hold roughly 4.6%. The material sequenced was PBMCs. These receptors all come from a woman between 50 and 59 years old in good health and CMV-seronegative.

This chain joins TRBV2 and TRBJ2-7, with D possibly TRBD1 on 6 matching bases. The CDR3 is 15 residues long. Trimming cost V 3 bases and J 1 base, with 13 bases left between them. CDR1 SNHLY and CDR2 FYNNEI come from the germline V gene. CDR3 nucleotides: TGTGCCAGCAGTGAGGGGGCTGGCCTTTCCTACGAGCAGTACTTC. Its translation is CASSEGAGLSYEQYF. The whole variable domain, filled in from reference TRBV2 and TRBJ2-7, reads EPEVTQTPSHQVTQMGQEVILRCVPISNHLYFYWYRQILGQKVEFLVSFYNNEISEKSEIFDDQFSVERPDGSNFTLKIRSTKLEDSAMYFCASSEGAGLSYEQYFGPGTRLTVT.

The rearrangement links TRBV4-2 to TRBJ2-7; 8 nucleotides line up with TRBD1. This CDR3 is 16 amino acids long. The V gene end was trimmed by 0 bases and the J gene end by 1 base; junction bases not matched to a gene: 5. The germline CDR1 and CDR2 sequences are LGHNA and YNFKEQ. The CDR3 region is CASSQEGQEVSYEQYF. In DNA form, the CDR3 reads TGTGCCAGCAGCCAAGAGGGACAGGAGGTTTCCTACGAGCAGTACTTC.

This chain connects TRBV7-2 to TRBJ2-1; 7 bases match TRBD1. V was pared by 1 base and J by 3 bases, with 9 bases of the junction left unmatched. Germline CDR1 SGHTA, CDR2 FQGNSA. The CDR3 has 17 residues. For the CDR3, the DNA is TGTGCCAGCAGCTTAGGTCCCCTAGGACAGGTCTACAATGAGCAGTTCTTC. It codes for CASSLGPLGQVYNEQFF. Variable domain in full (rest from reference TRBV7-2 and TRBJ2-1): GAGVSQSPSNKVTEKGKDVELRCDPISGHTALYWYRQSLGQGLEFLIYFQGNSAPDKSGLPSDRFSAERTGGSVSTLTIQRTQQEDSAVYLCASSLGPLGQVYNEQFFGPGTRLTVL.

This clone is a singleton in its sample. V is TRBV5-1 and J is TRBJ2-2, with 7 positions matching TRBD1. Trimming at V came to 5 bases and at J to 1 base, leaving 5 bases not matched to a gene. The CDR3 is 15 amino acids. From germline, CDR1 is SGHRS and CDR2 YFSETQ. The CDR3 loop is CASRTAGGNTGELFF. CDR3 DNA: TGCGCCAGCAGAACGGCAGGGGGGAACACCGGGGAGCTGTTTTTT.

V usage is TRBV6-5 and J usage is TRBJ2-7; 8 bases align to TRBD2. This CDR3 has 13 residues. Germline trimming cut 7 bases from V and 3 bases from J; bases unmatched to any gene: 5. CDR1 MNHEY and CDR2 SVGAGI come from the germline V gene. The CDR3 DNA reads TGTGCCAGCAAAGCCAGCGGGGGCTACGAGCAGTACTTC. Its protein is CASKASGGYEQYF.